This is a list of T cell receptor beta chains from one sample in a study of beta chain features in type 1 diabetes. Assay: immunoSEQ multiplex PCR; the TCRdb copy retains only in-frame clones and omits some. The table has 600,000 to 650,000 clones, 15% seen once. Source material: naive CD4+ T cells from blood. These receptors were obtained from a man between 18 and 29 years old in good health. Each CDR3 is given without its conserved first and last residue. The order of the fields is V gene, J gene, CDR3 protein.

v_gene: TRBV11-3; j_gene: TRBJ2-4; CDR3aa: ASSRGQENIQY
v_gene: TRBV10-3; j_gene: TRBJ1-2; CDR3aa: AISESSLTGSYGYT
v_gene: TRBV9; j_gene: TRBJ1-3; CDR3aa: ASSALFSGNTIY
v_gene: TRBV2; j_gene: TRBJ2-1; CDR3aa: ASLREGPSEQF
v_gene: TRBV7-2; j_gene: TRBJ2-5; CDR3aa: ASSSTGGPGTQY
v_gene: TRBV25-1; j_gene: TRBJ1-2; CDR3aa: ASGQGNYGYT
v_gene: TRBV4-1; j_gene: TRBJ2-2; CDR3aa: ASSQADRDTGELF
v_gene: TRBV4-2; j_gene: TRBJ1-3; CDR3aa: ASTQNPRGPGNTIY
v_gene: TRBV5-4; j_gene: TRBJ2-2; CDR3aa: ASSLGQNTGELF
v_gene: TRBV30; j_gene: TRBJ2-2; CDR3aa: AWSVWQGGSGELF
v_gene: TRBV19; j_gene: TRBJ2-1; CDR3aa: ASSSRGLDNEQF
v_gene: TRBV7-9; j_gene: TRBJ2-7; CDR3aa: ASSLGGIKGLGY
v_gene: TRBV7-3; j_gene: TRBJ1-2; CDR3aa: ASSTDGYGYT
v_gene: TRBV10-3; j_gene: TRBJ2-7; CDR3aa: AISESPGFEQY
v_gene: TRBV15; j_gene: TRBJ2-1; CDR3aa: AREGGDNEQF
v_gene: TRBV4-2; j_gene: TRBJ2-7; CDR3aa: ASSHTGGGYEQY
v_gene: TRBV19; j_gene: TRBJ1-5; CDR3aa: ASSFLYQPQH
v_gene: TRBV6-6; j_gene: TRBJ1-5; CDR3aa: ASFGVRNQPQH
v_gene: TRBV7-3; j_gene: TRBJ2-6; CDR3aa: ASSPRGLGTSRSGANVLT
v_gene: TRBV28; j_gene: TRBJ2-7; CDR3aa: ASSSGGPRREQY
v_gene: TRBV19; j_gene: TRBJ1-5; CDR3aa: ASRGENQPQH
v_gene: TRBV19; j_gene: TRBJ2-5; CDR3aa: ASSSPGRPRETQY
v_gene: TRBV30; j_gene: TRBJ2-2; CDR3aa: AWSSHGYGELF
v_gene: TRBV7-3; j_gene: TRBJ1-2; CDR3aa: ASSPLQGALYGYT
v_gene: TRBV10-3; j_gene: TRBJ2-2; CDR3aa: AISGNTGELF
v_gene: TRBV5-1; j_gene: TRBJ1-5; CDR3aa: ASRQTGDSWQPQH
v_gene: TRBV9; j_gene: TRBJ2-3; CDR3aa: ASSVDPHGKRVADTQY
v_gene: TRBV5-1; j_gene: TRBJ2-2; CDR3aa: ASSPTGQYTGELF
v_gene: TRBV7-6; j_gene: TRBJ1-1; CDR3aa: ASSSQGITEAF
v_gene: TRBV18; j_gene: TRBJ2-1; CDR3aa: ASSPKGLAGDSSYNEQF
v_gene: TRBV7-6; j_gene: TRBJ1-1; CDR3aa: ASSLGQATEAF
v_gene: TRBV7-9; j_gene: TRBJ1-2; CDR3aa: ASSPRATGFFGYT
v_gene: TRBV7-9; j_gene: TRBJ1-5; CDR3aa: ASSSWDIGNQPQH
v_gene: TRBV10-3; j_gene: TRBJ2-1; CDR3aa: AISSLRGSYNEQF
v_gene: TRBV28; j_gene: TRBJ2-7; CDR3aa: ASSLLYRDRVSSQHYEQY
v_gene: TRBV28; j_gene: TRBJ1-2; CDR3aa: ASSPGGAINYGYT
v_gene: TRBV6-5; j_gene: TRBJ2-7; CDR3aa: ASRQTGINSYEQY
v_gene: TRBV18; j_gene: TRBJ1-1; CDR3aa: ASSPRLGNTEAF
v_gene: TRBV7-2; j_gene: TRBJ2-7; CDR3aa: ASSQERGRYEQY
v_gene: TRBV28; j_gene: TRBJ1-5; CDR3aa: ASSPSTSNQPQH
v_gene: TRBV4-1; j_gene: TRBJ2-7; CDR3aa: ASSQMRTGQPYEQY
v_gene: TRBV11-3; j_gene: TRBJ2-2; CDR3aa: ASSFSTGELF
v_gene: TRBV11-2; j_gene: TRBJ2-7; CDR3aa: ASSLVPYEQY
v_gene: TRBV15; j_gene: TRBJ1-5; CDR3aa: ATSRVGTGQPQH
v_gene: TRBV29-1; j_gene: TRBJ1-1; CDR3aa: SVAAGLGNTEAF
v_gene: TRBV7-2; j_gene: TRBJ1-5; CDR3aa: ASSLETNQPQH
v_gene: TRBV5-1; j_gene: TRBJ1-1; CDR3aa: ASSLTYSLLNTEAF
v_gene: TRBV14; j_gene: TRBJ1-2; CDR3aa: ASSRDLQGGGGYT
v_gene: TRBV27; j_gene: TRBJ1-1; CDR3aa: ASKKGQLMNTEAF
v_gene: TRBV19; j_gene: TRBJ2-7; CDR3aa: ASSALGQGKNEQY